This record concerns one TCR beta chain sequence. Its antigen is as yet unknown. The sample originates from a study of cytomegalovirus exposure and HLA in healthy donors. Study-wide points: Immune exposure information available was restricted to CMV serostatus. Previous analysis showed most TCR beta V segments were productive about 87% or about 30% of the time. Many donors carried some public TCRs, although rarity characterized most TCR sequences.

Primers included in the PCR were 60 Vbeta and 13 Jbeta primers. Assay used: immunoSEQ multiplex PCR; TCRdb lists only in-frame clones, some missing. The table records 90,000 to 110,000 clones, 60% to 85% of them present only once. The V gene's germline CDR1 is SNHLY and CDR2 FYNNEI. This CDR3 comprises 12 residues. Trimming cost V 5 bases and J 5 bases, with 7 bases left between them. This clonotype originated in a man aged 35-49 years in good health and CMV-seronegative. The chain combines TRBV2 with TRBJ1-3; D unresolved. The sequencing sample was made of PBMCs. As DNA, the CDR3 is TGTGCCAGCAGTCCTGTCCGAAACACCATATATTTT. Protein: CASSPVRNTIYF.